The next 18 T cell receptor beta chains were all read from a single sample in a study of PD-1 blockade in classical Hodgkin lymphoma. Data came from immunoSEQ multiplex PCR; TCRdb stores just in-frame clones and leaves some out. The repertoire has fewer than 40,000 clones, roughly 91% of them found once; the top ten carry about 0.22%. The time point is: newly diagnosed, previously untreated cHL patient sample. Magnetic depletion of unwanted cells isolated CD4+ T cells from thawed PBMCs. Material: CD4+ T cells from blood. These receptors all stem from a human donor with classical Hodgkin lymphoma.

The V and J genes are TRBV2 and TRBJ1-5; D call uncertain. V shed 8 bases and J shed 6 bases, with 11 bases lying between them. Per the germline V gene, CDR1 is SNHLY and CDR2 is FYNNEI. This CDR3 has 12 amino acids. The DNA for the CDR3 is TGTGCCAGCGGGCCCATGTCTCAGCCCCAGCATTTT. It codes for CASGPMSQPQHF.

This rearrangement joins TRBV6-5 to TRBJ2-7; TRBD1 aligns across 8 bases. The CDR3 has 14 residues. CDR1 is MNHEY and CDR2 is SVGAGI in the germline V gene. J lost 7 bases, V lost 4 bases, and 9 bases had no gene match. CDR3 DNA sequence: TGTGCCAGCAGTTTTCGACAGGGGAGCGGGGAGCAGTACTTC. Its protein product is CASSFRQGSGEQYF.

This chain connects TRBV5-6 to TRBJ2-3, with D possibly matching TRBD2 (8 bases). Germline CDR1 and CDR2: SGHDT and YYEEEE. The CDR3 spans 15 residues. V was clipped by 3 bases and J by 6 bases, with 17 bases between them. The CDR3 sequence is CASSWTGLAVDTQYF. DNA for the CDR3: TGTGCCAGCAGCTGGACAGGACTAGCAGTGGATACGCAGTATTTT. Supplemented by reference TRBV5-6 and TRBJ2-3, the full variable domain reads DAGVTQSPTHLIKTRGQQVTLRCSPKSGHDTVSWYQQALGQGPQFIFQYYEEEERQRGNFPDRFSGHQFPNYSSELNVNALLLGDSALYLCASSWTGLAVDTQYFGPGTRLTVL.

This clone has just one count. This sequence joins TRBV28 and TRBJ1-4, with 7 bases that match TRBD1. Per the germline V gene, CDR1 is MDHEN and CDR2 is SYDVKM. The CDR3 has 14 residues. V lost 6 bases, J lost 7 bases, and 8 bases stayed unmatched. CDR3 in DNA: TGTGCCAGCAGCCTCGGGACAGTGGGTGAAAAACTGTTTTTT. This gives the protein CASSLGTVGEKLFF.

The chain uses TRBV29-1 and TRBJ1-1; 7 positions match TRBD1. Trimming removed 6 bases from V and 2 bases from J; junction bases left unmatched: 6. The CDR3 sequence is 13 residues long. CDR1 and CDR2 from the germline V gene are SQVTM and ANQGSEA. The CDR3 DNA is TGCAGCGTCCGAGGGGACAGCAACACTGAAGCTTTCTTT. Translating it yields CSVRGDSNTEAFF.

V usage is TRBV5-1 and J usage is TRBJ2-7; D not resolved. CDR3 length: 13 amino acids. CDR1 is SGHRS, CDR2 YFSETQ, per germline. V lost 4 bases and J lost 2, with 10 bases in between. The CDR3 DNA is TGCGCCAGCAGCCCCCATCGGGCCTACGAGCAGTACTTC. Translation: CASSPHRAYEQYF.

This chain joins TRBV5-1 and TRBJ2-7; TRBD2 is a possible D gene (6 bases). The CDR3 is 14 residues long. Germline CDR1 is SGHRS and CDR2 is YFSETQ. Trimming removed 2 bases from V and 0 bases from J, with 9 bases in between. This chain's CDR3 is CASSFGGSSYEQYF. The CDR3 nucleotides are TGCGCCAGCAGCTTTGGAGGGAGCTCCTACGAGCAGTACTTC.

The rearrangement links TRBV6-1 to TRBJ1-1, with D possibly matching TRBD1 (6 bases). Deletions cut 6 bases from V and 5 bases from J, with 16 bases between. There are 14 residues in the CDR3. Germline assignment: CDR1 MNHNS and CDR2 SASEGT. This CDR3 is CASSATGPKTEAFF. CDR3 nucleotides: TGTGCCAGCAGCGCGACAGGCCCAAAAACTGAAGCTTTCTTT.

This clone was detected only once. This rearrangement joins TRBV15 to TRBJ2-1, with D possibly being TRBD1 or TRBD2 (5 bases each). This CDR3 region has 15 residues. Trimming pared 5 bases from V and 7 bases from J, leaving 18 bases between. Germline loops: CDR1 LNHNV, CDR2 YYDKDF (reference sequence). The CDR3 DNA reads TGTGCCACCAGCTATCGGGACCCCGTAAGGAATGAGCAGTTCTTC. As protein: CATSYRDPVRNEQFF.

The table lists this clone with a count of one. V gene TRBV28 combines with J gene TRBJ1-4; possible D gene TRBD1, 5 bases. The germline V gene encodes CDR1 MDHEN and CDR2 SYDVKM. CDR3 length: 14 amino acids. Trimming removed 3 bases at V and 8 bases at J, with 13 bases between. CDR3 region: CASSLRGRGEKLFF. The DNA of the CDR3 is TGTGCCAGCAGTTTGAGGGGTAGAGGGGAAAAACTGTTTTTT. Together with reference TRBV28 and TRBJ1-4, the CDR3 gives the full variable domain: DVKVTQSSRYLVKRTGEKVFLECVQDMDHENMFWYRQDPGLGLRLIYFSYDVKMKEKGDIPEGYSVSREKKERFSLILESASTNQTSMYLCASSLRGRGEKLFFGSGTQLSVL.

This chain uses TRBV28 with TRBJ1-2; D remains ambiguous. V lost 2 bases to trimming and J lost 4 bases, with 5 bases between them. The CDR3 loop spans 12 amino acids. The V gene's germline CDR1 is MDHEN and CDR2 SYDVKM. CDR3 in amino acids: CASSLISYGYTF. CDR3 bases: TGTGCCAGCAGTTTAATTAGCTATGGCTACACCTTC.

The V and J genes are TRBV5-1 and TRBJ1-3; 8 bases line up with TRBD1. The length of the CDR3 is 14 residues. In germline, CDR1 is SGHRS, CDR2 YFSETQ. V shed 4 bases, J shed 8 bases, and the junction held 8 bases outside the gene matches. CDR3 region: CASSHDRGRDTIYF. CDR3 sequence (DNA): TGCGCCAGCAGCCACGACAGGGGCCGAGACACCATATATTTT.

The chain joins TRBV7-2 to TRBJ1-3; D is unresolved. The CDR3 loop spans 13 amino acids. V was shortened by 7 bases and J by 4 bases, with 11 bases between the two germline ends. Germline CDR1 SGHTA, CDR2 FQGNSA. CDR3 nucleotide sequence: TGTGCCAGCAACCCCACTGGGGGAAACACCATATATTTT. Protein: CASNPTGGNTIYF.

This clone was seen a single time. This sequence joins TRBV11-3 and TRBJ2-1; 9 nucleotides align to TRBD2. V was pared by 1 base and J by 3 bases, with 7 bases of the junction left unmatched. Germline V gene data show CDR1 as SGHNT and CDR2 as YENEEA. The CDR3 runs to 17 residues. The DNA for the CDR3 is TGTGCCAGCAGCTTAGGGTTGGCTAGCGGGGACTACAATGAGCAGTTCTTC. It is translated as CASSLGLASGDYNEQFF.

CDR3 in amino acids: CASSFWTGGSEQYF. CDR3 DNA: TGCGCCAGCAGCTTTTGGACAGGGGGGAGCGAGCAGTACTTC. The rearrangement links TRBV5-1 to TRBJ2-7; 10 nucleotides line up with TRBD1. Germline-derived CDR1 and CDR2 are SGHRS and YFSETQ. The CDR3 is 14 amino acids. With 2 bases clipped from V and 6 bases from J, the junction kept 5 bases outside the gene matches.

V gene TRBV11-2 combines with J gene TRBJ2-7, with D maybe TRBD1 (6 bases). The CDR3 has 16 residues. Trimming removed 1 base at V and 2 bases at J, with 15 bases between. Germline V lookup: CDR1 SGHAT, CDR2 FQNNGV. The DNA of the CDR3 is TGTGCCAGCAGCTTAGTGACAGGCGCTATTACCTACGAGCAGTACTTC. Translated, it gives CASSLVTGAITYEQYF.

The sample holds one count of this clone. The chain recombines TRBV5-1 with TRBJ1-2; D is unresolved. Trimming stripped 4 bases from V and 3 bases from J, with 10 bases between. Germline loops: CDR1 SGHRS, CDR2 YFSETQ. The CDR3 consists of 13 residues. The DNA of the CDR3 is TGCGCCAGCAGCCAACTTGTTGACTATGGCTACACCTTC. Protein sequence: CASSQLVDYGYTF.

J is TRBJ2-5 and V is TRBV19, with TRBD1 as a possible D gene (6 bases). This CDR3 is 14 amino acids long. V was clipped by 10 bases and J by 2 bases, with 17 bases between them. In germline, CDR1 is LNHDA, CDR2 SQIVND (reference sequence). DNA for the CDR3: TGTGCCACCAGTAGCTGGGGGCAGCAAGAGACCCAGTACTTC. Amino acids: CATSSWGQQETQYF.